A selection of T cell receptor beta chains follows, all from one sample in a study of cytomegalovirus exposure and HLA in healthy donors. Only in-frame clones appear in the TCRdb table, and some are missing; sequencing was by immunoSEQ multiplex PCR. In the table there are around 150,000 clones, approximately 70% of which are singletons. Source material: PBMCs. The receptor set was obtained from a man aged 35 to 55 in good health and CMV-seropositive. Each CDR3 is given with its conserved first and last residue. Fields, in order: V gene, CDR3 protein.

TRBV7-8 CASSQAGTYEQYF
TRBV19 CASSMAVAGGTTDTQYF
TRBV9 CASSAEFSGANVLTF
TRBV11-2 CASSATGTGVEKLFF
TRBV6-5 CASSSRVQETQYF
TRBV2 CASSEQGVRYNEQFF
TRBV27 CASRGGSYNEQFF
TRBV15 CATSRENRGTDTQYF
TRBV4-2 CASSHELGNQPQHF
TRBV7-8 CASSSWDRENDEQYF
TRBV9 CASSVVAPRGGRSYSNQPQHF
TRBV5-5 CASSLAGLLEEPQHF
TRBV6-1 CASSLTGGPGELFF
TRBV5-6 CASSLRVMNTEAFF
TRBV5-1 CASSPPAGAGELFF
TRBV7-2 CASSKDTNYGYTF
TRBV7-6 CASSLGGVIASDTQYF
TRBV18 CASSPQEVVGTEAFF
TRBV2 CASSESRLLQETQYF
TRBV4-1 CASKVGQGARSTEAFF
TRBV27 CASSPGQGEAFF
TRBV29-1 CSVFGGAGTEAFF
TRBV4-2 CASSQDPGYTEAFF
TRBV19 CAYPTLARDEQFF
TRBV7-6 CASSRLHVGAGGELFF
TRBV5-4 CASSLNRGKGKEQYF
TRBV27 CASSLTRSYNEQFF
TRBV5-1 CASSLGHRNTGELFF
TRBV4-1 CASSQTPDSHSPLHF
TRBV10-3 CAISPTGEVRPQHF